Presented here are 14 T cell receptor beta chains from one specimen sequenced in a study of T cells in Graves' hyperthyroidism and ophthalmopathy. Template material for amplifying TCR beta CDR3 regions consisted of RNA transcripts. A set of HTBI primers served as the primers for a first-round RT-PCR of the TCR CDR3. MiXCR was run by TCRdb on the multiplex PCR reads, yielding one entry per CDR3 protein. The data contain 530,000 or so distinct CDR3 sequences, around 45% of them seen just once; the ten biggest clones take up roughly 8.2%. Sequenced: peripheral blood or thyroid tissue (not recorded which). The receptor set was obtained from a woman under 30 with Graves' hyperthyroidism.

The chain links TRBV4-3 to TRBJ2-3; a possible D gene is TRBD2 (5 bases). CDR3 size: 14 residues. Germline CDR1 LGHNA, CDR2 YSLEER. V was pared by 4 bases and J by 5 bases, with 13 bases between. The CDR3, as DNA: TGCGCCAGCAGCCCAAGTACCCGGGGAGATACGCAGTATTTT. It is translated as CASSPSTRGDTQYF.

This clonotype was observed at least ten times. The chain employs TRBV5-8 and TRBJ2-7; D not certain. The CDR3 spans 14 residues. V was pared by 0 bases and J by 3 bases, with 10 bases between. The germline V gene has CDR1 SGHTS and CDR2 YDEGEE. The CDR3 nucleotides are TGTGCCAGCAGCTTGGTCCTGGGAAGCTACGAGCAGTACTTC. The encoded protein is CASSLVLGSYEQYF.

The chain recombines TRBV6-1 with TRBJ2-7; the D gene is possibly TRBD2 (7 bases). CDR1 is MNHNS, CDR2 SASEGT, per germline. Trimming cost V 6 bases and J 4 bases, with 16 bases left between them. The CDR3 length is 14 residues. The CDR3 loop is CASSGGQREYEQYF. In nucleotides, the CDR3 is TGTGCCAGCAGCGGGGGGCAGCGAGAGTACGAGCAGTACTTC.

The genes are TRBV5-6 and TRBJ2-1, with TRBD1 matching 8 bases. Trimming removed 4 bases from V and 8 bases from J; junction bases left unmatched: 8. The CDR3 covers 14 residues. Germline loops: CDR1 SGHDT, CDR2 YYEEEE. The CDR3 sequence is CASSPRDRFYEQFF. The CDR3, as DNA: TGTGCCAGCAGCCCCCGGGACAGGTTTTATGAGCAGTTCTTC.

In this sample, this clonotype turned up many times. The CDR3 reads CASKTSGSETQYF. DNA for the CDR3: TGTGCCAGCAAGACTAGCGGGTCGGAGACCCAGTACTTC. The chain links TRBV6-6 to TRBJ2-5, with 10 bases identical to TRBD2. Per the germline V gene, CDR1 is MNHNY and CDR2 is SVGAGI (reference sequence). The V gene end was trimmed by 7 bases and the J gene end by 5 bases; junction bases not matched to a gene: 4. The CDR3 has 13 amino acids.

This clonotype was counted between two and nine times. This chain links TRBV30 with TRBJ2-7; D is possibly TRBD1 or TRBD2 (5 bases each). Germline loops: CDR1 GTSNPN, CDR2 SVGIG (reference sequence). Trimming pared 5 bases from V and 6 bases from J, leaving 11 bases between. CDR3 length equals 11 residues. The CDR3 coding sequence is TGTGCCTGGGGGGGATGGGGCGAGCAGTACTTC. Its protein is CAWGGWGEQYF.

Written as DNA, the CDR3 is TGTGCCAGCAGTGAAGCTAACAGGGGGACCCAGTACTTC. This gives the protein CASSEANRGTQYF. The chain uses TRBV2 and TRBJ2-5, with 7 nucleotides matching TRBD1. Trimming removed 0 bases from V and 7 bases from J; junction bases left unmatched: 2. CDR3 size: 13 residues. From germline, CDR1 is SNHLY and CDR2 FYNNEI.

This clonotype was observed many times. This sequence joins TRBV4-3 and TRBJ2-2; D perhaps matches TRBD2 (6 bases). Germline V lookup: CDR1 LGHNA, CDR2 YSLEER. The V gene lost 3 bases and the J gene lost 6 bases, with 8 bases spanning the gap. The CDR3 is 13 amino acids. The CDR3 DNA reads TGCGCCAGCAGCCAGACTAGTCCCGGGGAGCTGTTTTTT. Translating gives CASSQTSPGELFF.

This clonotype was seen many times. The chain joins TRBV20-1 to TRBJ2-5; 9 bases align to TRBD2. V lost 3 bases to trimming and J lost 4 bases; unmatched junction nucleotides: 3. Germline V gene lookup returns CDR1 DFQATT and CDR2 SNEGSKA (reference sequence). CDR3 length: 13 residues. The CDR3 is CSASSSGIETQYF. CDR3 DNA sequence: TGCAGTGCTAGTTCTAGCGGGATAGAGACCCAGTACTTC.

This clonotype appeared many times. The gene calls are TRBV2 and TRBJ2-6; D gene uncertain. The CDR3 spans 16 residues. The germline CDR1 and CDR2 sequences are SNHLY and FYNNEI. The V gene lost 0 bases and the J gene lost 0 bases, with 6 bases spanning the gap. The CDR3: CASSEALGSGANVLTF. In DNA form, the CDR3 reads TGTGCCAGCAGTGAAGCGCTTGGCTCTGGGGCCAACGTCCTGACTTTC.

Many counts were recorded for this clonotype. The chain is built from TRBV5-5 and TRBJ1-6; a possible D gene is TRBD1 (5 bases). The length of the CDR3 is 15 residues. The germline V gene encodes CDR1 SGHKS and CDR2 YYEKEE (reference sequence). V was trimmed by 0 bases and J by 7 bases, leaving 11 bases between them. Written as DNA, the CDR3 is TGTGCCAGCAGCTTGGGGGGGAACCCCAATTCACCCCTCCACTTT. Protein: CASSLGGNPNSPLHF.

The CDR3 DNA follows: TGTGCCAGCAGCTTAGAGGAGGCCCCGGCGGCCTACGAGCAGTACTTC. It specifies CASSLEEAPAAYEQYF. V and J are TRBV11-2 and TRBJ2-7; a weak D match, TRBD2 (5 bases). The CDR3 runs to 16 residues. V lost 0 bases and J lost 2, with 14 bases in between. The V gene's germline CDR1 is SGHAT and CDR2 FQNNGV.

The rearrangement joins TRBV4-3 to TRBJ1-4; 10 bases are a match to TRBD1. The V and J ends lost 0 bases and 0 bases, in that order; junction bases with no gene match: 4. The CDR3 consists of 18 residues. Germline CDR1 is LGHNA and CDR2 is YSLEER. CDR3 DNA: TGCGCCAGCAGCCAAGACCCGGGACAGGGGACAACTAATGAAAAACTGTTTTTT. Its protein product is CASSQDPGQGTTNEKLFF.

The rearrangement joins TRBV12-3 or TRBV12-4 to TRBJ1-5, with 10 bases that match TRBD1. V shed 7 bases, J shed 10 bases, and the junction held 13 bases outside the gene matches. The CDR3 loop spans 15 amino acids. The CDR3 nucleotides read TGTGCCAGCACCAAAGACAGGGGGCGGGCTGAACCCCAGCATTTT. The encoded protein is CASTKDRGRAEPQHF.